These T cell receptor beta chains were read from a single sample in a study of CD8 T cells in ankylosing spondylitis. TCRdb re-called the 5' RACE reads through MiXCR, storing one row per CDR3 protein. The data hold about 250,000 distinct CDR3 sequences, with approximately 7.6% observed a single time. The sequenced material came from blood, either unsorted or a sorted T cell fraction (not recorded which). These receptors were obtained from a female donor with ankylosing spondylitis or in good health (not recorded which). Each CDR3 is given with its conserved first and last residue. The order of the fields is D gene, J gene, clone size, V gene, CDR3 protein, CDR3 DNA. A D gene is named only where the DNA matches it firmly. The size entry is marked missing in some rows and otherwise reads once, few, many or a size class.

d_gene: -; j_gene: TRBJ2-5; abundance: -; v_gene: TRBV12-3/TRBV12-4; CDR3aa: CASSPVPKGGLRGETQYF; CDR3nt: TGTGCCAGCAGTCCCGTCCCAAAGGGCGGATTAAGGGGGGAGACCCAGTACTTC
d_gene: TRBD1; j_gene: TRBJ1-2; abundance: many; v_gene: TRBV29-1; CDR3aa: CSVAAGDRGPGYTF; CDR3nt: TGCAGCGTTGCGGCGGGGGACAGGGGGCCTGGCTACACCTTC
d_gene: TRBD2; j_gene: TRBJ2-1; abundance: -; v_gene: TRBV6-6; CDR3aa: CASRSFGTSGRDFANEQFF; CDR3nt: TGTGCCAGCAGATCATTCGGGACTAGCGGGAGGGATTTTGCTAATGAGCAGTTCTTC
d_gene: -; j_gene: TRBJ1-2; abundance: many; v_gene: TRBV20-1; CDR3aa: CSREGRTYGYTF; CDR3nt: TGCAGCAGAGAAGGACGGACCTATGGCTACACCTTC
d_gene: -; j_gene: TRBJ1-2; abundance: many; v_gene: TRBV12-3/TRBV12-4; CDR3aa: CASSLGGLGYGYTF; CDR3nt: TGTGCCAGCAGCCTGGGGGGGTTAGGCTATGGCTACACCTTC
d_gene: -; j_gene: TRBJ2-1; abundance: few; v_gene: TRBV7-9; CDR3aa: CASSPPLASGYNEQFF; CDR3nt: TGTGCCAGCAGCCCACCGCTAGCGAGCGGATACAATGAGCAGTTCTTC
d_gene: TRBD2; j_gene: TRBJ2-5; abundance: many; v_gene: TRBV3-1; CDR3aa: CASSIPSGRAETQYF; CDR3nt: TGTGCCAGCAGCATCCCTAGCGGGAGGGCAGAGACCCAGTACTTC
d_gene: -; j_gene: TRBJ2-5; abundance: many; v_gene: TRBV25-1; CDR3aa: CASSEWGTETQYF; CDR3nt: TGTGCCAGCAGTGAATGGGGGACGGAGACCCAGTACTTC
d_gene: -; j_gene: TRBJ1-1; abundance: many; v_gene: TRBV7-2; CDR3aa: CASSLVNWNTEAFF; CDR3nt: TGTGCCAGCAGCTTAGTAAACTGGAACACTGAAGCTTTCTTT
d_gene: -; j_gene: TRBJ2-7; abundance: -; v_gene: TRBV29-1; CDR3aa: CSVESVGGTSYEQYF; CDR3nt: TGCAGCGTTGAATCGGTTGGGGGCACCTCCTACGAGCAGTACTTC
d_gene: -; j_gene: TRBJ2-6; abundance: many; v_gene: TRBV10-2; CDR3aa: CASDLSMGAGANVLTF; CDR3nt: TGCGCCAGCGATCTGAGTATGGGGGCTGGGGCCAACGTCCTGACTTTC
d_gene: -; j_gene: TRBJ1-1; abundance: -; v_gene: TRBV27; CDR3aa: CASSLFSRGRVDTEAFF; CDR3nt: TGTGCCAGCAGTCTATTTTCGAGGGGGAGGGTAGACACTGAAGCTTTCTTT
d_gene: TRBD1; j_gene: TRBJ1-5; abundance: -; v_gene: TRBV28; CDR3aa: CASRLAGGTQPQHF; CDR3nt: TGTGCCAGCAGACTAGCAGGGGGGACTCAGCCCCAGCATTTT
d_gene: -; j_gene: TRBJ2-1; abundance: -; v_gene: TRBV12-5; CDR3aa: CASGLVVGVSYNEQFF; CDR3nt: TGTGCTAGTGGTTTGGTAGTGGGAGTTTCCTACAATGAGCAGTTCTTC
d_gene: -; j_gene: TRBJ2-7; abundance: -; v_gene: TRBV7-2; CDR3aa: CASSFAPFYEQYF; CDR3nt: TGTGCCAGCAGCTTCGCCCCATTTTACGAGCAGTACTTC
d_gene: TRBD2; j_gene: TRBJ2-4; abundance: many; v_gene: TRBV20-1; CDR3aa: CSARDPSGRAADIQYF; CDR3nt: TGCAGTGCTAGAGATCCCAGCGGGAGGGCCGCAGACATTCAGTACTTC
d_gene: -; j_gene: TRBJ2-2; abundance: many; v_gene: TRBV5-6; CDR3aa: CASSFLTANTGELFF; CDR3nt: TGTGCCAGCAGCTTCCTCACAGCGAACACCGGGGAGCTGTTTTTT
d_gene: -; j_gene: TRBJ2-7; abundance: many; v_gene: TRBV28; CDR3aa: CASSPRRNRYEQYF; CDR3nt: TGTGCCAGCAGTCCCCGGAGGAACCGATACGAGCAGTACTTC
d_gene: -; j_gene: TRBJ2-1; abundance: many; v_gene: TRBV12-3/TRBV12-4; CDR3aa: CASSFRTLNYNEQFF; CDR3nt: TGTGCCAGCAGTTTCCGGACTCTAAATTACAATGAGCAGTTCTTC
d_gene: -; j_gene: TRBJ2-3; abundance: many; v_gene: TRBV4-2; CDR3aa: CASSQEGREQIDTQYF; CDR3nt: TGTGCCAGCAGCCAAGAGGGCCGCGAGCAGATAGATACGCAGTATTTT
d_gene: TRBD1; j_gene: TRBJ2-1; abundance: many; v_gene: TRBV6-2/TRBV6-3; CDR3aa: CASSPAGTAYNEQFF; CDR3nt: TGTGCCAGCAGTCCAGCCGGGACAGCTTACAATGAGCAGTTCTTC
d_gene: -; j_gene: TRBJ2-5; abundance: many; v_gene: TRBV12-3/TRBV12-4; CDR3aa: CASAGGETQYF; CDR3nt: TGTGCCAGCGCCGGTGGGGAGACCCAGTACTTC
d_gene: TRBD1; j_gene: TRBJ1-1; abundance: many; v_gene: TRBV6-5; CDR3aa: CASSFDRGNTEAFF; CDR3nt: TGTGCCAGCAGTTTCGACAGGGGAAACACTGAAGCTTTCTTT
d_gene: -; j_gene: TRBJ1-4; abundance: few; v_gene: TRBV20-1; CDR3aa: CSARPGVTNEKLFF; CDR3nt: TGCAGTGCTAGACCGGGAGTAACTAATGAAAAACTGTTTTTT
d_gene: -; j_gene: TRBJ2-3; abundance: many; v_gene: TRBV20-1; CDR3aa: CSADVGPDTQYF; CDR3nt: TGCAGTGCGGACGTGGGTCCAGATACGCAGTATTTT
d_gene: -; j_gene: TRBJ1-4; abundance: many; v_gene: TRBV15; CDR3aa: CATSGDLQRRHEKLFF; CDR3nt: TGTGCCACCAGCGGAGATCTCCAGAGAAGGCATGAAAAACTGTTTTTT
d_gene: TRBD1; j_gene: TRBJ1-5; abundance: many; v_gene: TRBV20-1; CDR3aa: CSLDRGTGQPQHF; CDR3nt: TGCAGTTTGGACAGGGGCACAGGTCAGCCCCAGCATTTT
d_gene: TRBD2; j_gene: TRBJ2-1; abundance: few; v_gene: TRBV7-9; CDR3aa: CASRLAGNYNEQFF; CDR3nt: TGTGCCAGCAGGCTAGCGGGAAATTACAATGAGCAGTTCTTC
d_gene: -; j_gene: TRBJ1-2; abundance: many; v_gene: TRBV19; CDR3aa: CASSIDRGARGYTF; CDR3nt: TGTGCCAGTAGTATAGATCGCGGGGCGAGGGGCTACACCTTC